These 22 T cell receptor beta chains were all obtained from the same sample, sequenced in a study of OX40 agonist ivuxolimab in advanced cancers. Clones were sequenced by immunoSEQ multiplex PCR, and TCRdb holds only the in-frame ones, with some missing. The data contain 70,000 or so clones, 88% of them singletons. The sequencing here drew on CD4+ or CD8+ T cells sorted from blood, taken in a trial of the OX40 agonist ivuxolimab. All receptors derive from an adult with an advanced solid tumor such as melanoma, head and neck, liver or kidney cancer.

The V gene is TRBV28, the J gene TRBJ2-1; weak D call: TRBD2 (6 bases). The CDR3 loop spans 15 amino acids. Trimming cost V 2 bases and J 0 bases, with 8 bases left between them. Germline V gene sequence: CDR1 MDHEN, CDR2 SYDVKM. The CDR3 loop is CASSLGGTSYNEQFF. The CDR3 DNA reads as TGTGCCAGCAGTTTAGGGGGGACCTCCTACAATGAGCAGTTCTTC.

The V call is TRBV11-1, the J call TRBJ2-1; D may be TRBD2 (6 bases). In germline, CDR1 is SGHAT, CDR2 FQDESV (reference sequence). Trimming took off 4 bases at V and 4 bases at J, with 14 bases between the two ends. The CDR3 is 15 amino acids. CDR3 loop: CASSSRESAYNEQFF. The CDR3 nucleotides are TGTGCCAGCAGCTCCCGGGAGAGCGCATACAATGAGCAGTTCTTC.

The gene calls are TRBV9 and TRBJ1-2; 8 bases align to TRBD1. After removal of 3 bases from V and 1 base from J, the junction contained 14 bases not matched to a gene. Germline assignment: CDR1 SGDLS and CDR2 YYNGEE. The CDR3 has 18 amino acids. The CDR3 DNA reads TGTGCCAGCAGCGGAATAGACAGGGGCCCCCTCGATAACTATGGCTACACCTTC. Translating it yields CASSGIDRGPLDNYGYTF.

The rearrangement joins TRBV7-3 to TRBJ2-5, with TRBD2 identical over 12 bases. This CDR3 is 16 amino acids long. J lost 5 bases, V lost 0 bases, and 4 bases had no gene match. Germline V lookup: CDR1 SGHTA, CDR2 FQGTGA. CDR3 sequence reads: CASSLTGTSGPETQYF. DNA of the CDR3: TGTGCCAGCAGCTTAACAGGGACTAGCGGGCCCGAGACCCAGTACTTC.

This chain connects TRBV10-3 to TRBJ2-2; the D gene is possibly TRBD1 (6 bases). Trimming cost V 5 bases and J 13 bases, with 23 bases left between them. The CDR3 contains 15 residues. The germline V gene has CDR1 ENHRY and CDR2 SYGVKD. CDR3 region: CAISPTGHRTGGLFF. CDR3 DNA sequence: TGTGCCATCAGTCCAACGGGACATCGCACCGGAGGGCTGTTTTTT.

The V call is TRBV4-2, the J call TRBJ2-7; tentatively, D is TRBD1 or TRBD2 (6 bases each). The V and J ends lost 1 base and 7 bases respectively, with 14 bases between them. In germline, CDR1 is LGHNA, CDR2 YNFKEQ. The CDR3 runs to 14 residues. The CDR3 DNA is TGTGCCAGCAGCCAAGGGGGGGACACCAGGGAGCAGTACTTC. Its translation: CASSQGGDTREQYF.

The chain couples TRBV30 to TRBJ2-3, with D unresolved. CDR1 and CDR2 from the germline V gene are GTSNPN and SVGIG (reference sequence). There are 15 residues in the CDR3. Trimming took off 0 bases at V and 0 bases at J, with 10 bases between the two ends. CDR3 amino acids: CAWSVKDSSTDTQYF. The CDR3 DNA reads TGTGCCTGGAGTGTAAAAGATTCAAGCACAGATACGCAGTATTTT.

V is TRBV28 and J is TRBJ1-4; D unresolved. Germline values: CDR1 MDHEN, CDR2 SYDVKM. This CDR3 spans 11 amino acids. The V gene lost 3 bases and the J gene lost 14 bases, with 10 bases spanning the gap. The CDR3 region is CASSLVGNLFF. The CDR3 bases are TGTGCCAGCAGTTTGGTCGGCAACCTGTTTTTT. The full variable domain, completed using reference TRBV28 and TRBJ1-4, is DVKVTQSSRYLVKRTGEKVFLECVQDMDHENMFWYRQDPGLGLRLIYFSYDVKMKEKGDIPEGYSVSREKKERFSLILESASTNQTSMYLCASSLVGNLFFGSGTQLSVL.

This sequence joins TRBV10-2 and TRBJ2-4; TRBD1 or TRBD2 may be the D gene (5 bases each). V lost 0 bases and J 0 bases, leaving 9 bases between the germline ends. The CDR3 consists of 16 residues. Germline values: CDR1 WSHSY, CDR2 SAAADI. Written as DNA, the CDR3 is TGCGCCAGCAGTGAGTCGCCGGGGCTAGCCAAAAACATTCAGTACTTC. Translating it yields CASSESPGLAKNIQYF.

The chain couples TRBV6-1 to TRBJ2-1, with 10 bases lining up with TRBD1. CDR1 is MNHNS, CDR2 SASEGT, per germline. V was clipped by 10 bases and J by 6 bases; unmatched bases: 9. The CDR3 loop spans 14 amino acids. In nucleotides, the CDR3 is TGTGCCACCTCACCGGGGACAGGGGTCAATGAGCAGTTCTTC. Its protein is CATSPGTGVNEQFF.

This chain joins TRBV11-1 and TRBJ1-2; no clear D gene. With 1 base removed from V and 1 base from J, the gap between germline ends came to 4 bases. Looked up from germline, CDR1 is SGHAT and CDR2 is FQDESV (reference sequence). The CDR3 extends over 13 amino acids. Here the CDR3 DNA reads TGTGCCAGCAGCTTAGACAGTAACTATGGCTACACCTTC. Its translation: CASSLDSNYGYTF.

V is TRBV2 and J is TRBJ2-7; D is undetermined. Trimming stripped 6 bases from V and 2 bases from J, with 14 bases between. The CDR3 runs to 14 residues. Germline values: CDR1 SNHLY, CDR2 FYNNEI. Written as DNA, the CDR3 is TGTGCCAGCAGCCTCTCGGACGGCCCCTACGAGCAGTACTTC. Translated: CASSLSDGPYEQYF.

This clone was found once. V gene TRBV19 combines with J gene TRBJ1-3; perhaps TRBD1 as D (6 bases). Germline CDR1 reads LNHDA; CDR2 reads SQIVND (reference sequence). This CDR3 is 16 amino acids long. V lost 5 bases, J lost 0 bases, and 14 bases lay in between. The CDR3 DNA reads as TGTGCCAGTAGTGGAAGACAGGCGTCCTCTGGAAACACCATATATTTT. Amino acids: CASSGRQASSGNTIYF.

The V and J genes are TRBV7-2 and TRBJ2-5; D gene uncertain. V was shortened by 5 bases and J by 5 bases, with 12 bases between the two germline ends. CDR1 is SGHTA and CDR2 is FQGNSA in the germline V gene. CDR3 length equals 13 residues. CDR3 nucleotides: TGTGCCAGCAGCCCATCTCGTGGGGAGACCCAGTACTTC. Protein product: CASSPSRGETQYF.

The chain couples TRBV7-9 to TRBJ2-1; maybe TRBD1 (6 bases). The germline V gene encodes CDR1 SEHNR and CDR2 FQNEAQ (reference sequence). The CDR3 totals 14 residues. The ends were cut back, 3 bases at V and 6 bases at J, with 12 bases in the middle. The CDR3 sequence: CASSFDRRSNEQFF. In DNA, the CDR3 is TGTGCCAGCAGCTTCGACAGGAGAAGCAATGAGCAGTTCTTC.

With regard to this clone: Other DNA sequences in this specimen translate into the identical CDR3. The V gene is TRBV7-2, the J gene TRBJ2-5; the D is unclear. Germline lookup yields CDR1 SGHTA and CDR2 FQGNSA. The V and J ends lost 5 bases and 5 bases respectively, with 15 bases between them. CDR3 length equals 14 residues. CDR3: CASSPVKMSETQYF. Written as DNA, the CDR3 is TGTGCCAGCAGCCCCGTTAAGATGTCGGAGACCCAGTACTTC.

J is TRBJ1-5 and V is TRBV28; the match to TRBD1 covers 8 bases. The V segment lost 1 base and the J segment 8 bases; nucleotides outside the gene matches: 13. This CDR3 spans 17 amino acids. Looked up from germline, CDR1 is MDHEN and CDR2 is SYDVKM. The CDR3 loop reads CASSLLDPGQDGKPQHF. CDR3 bases: TGTGCCAGCAGTTTATTAGATCCGGGACAGGATGGCAAGCCCCAGCATTTT.

The chain recombines TRBV5-4 with TRBJ1-3; D is perhaps TRBD1 (5 bases). This CDR3 is 16 amino acids long. In germline, CDR1 is SGHNT, CDR2 YYREEE (reference sequence). Between the trimmed V and J ends, which lost 4 bases and 1 base, there was a span of 15 bases. CDR3 region: CASSKGPGGSGNTIYF. CDR3 DNA: TGTGCCAGCAGCAAAGGGCCCGGGGGGTCTGGAAACACCATATATTTT.

The chain uses TRBV2 and TRBJ1-5; D gene ambiguous. The CDR3 totals 13 residues. Looked up from germline, CDR1 is SNHLY and CDR2 is FYNNEI. The ends were cut back, 0 bases at V and 6 bases at J, with 6 bases in the middle. CDR3 residues: CASSEAGIQPQHF. As DNA, the CDR3 is TGTGCCAGCAGTGAAGCCGGGATTCAGCCCCAGCATTTT. The variable domain in full, with the rest retrieved from reference TRBV2 and TRBJ1-5, is EPEVTQTPSHQVTQMGQEVILRCVPISNHLYFYWYRQILGQKVEFLVSFYNNEISEKSEIFDDQFSVERPDGSNFTLKIRSTKLEDSAMYFCASSEAGIQPQHFGDGTRLSIL.

The chain is built from TRBV5-1 and TRBJ2-3; no definite D call. CDR3 length: 14 amino acids. V gave up 0 bases and J gave up 6 bases, with 11 bases separating them. Germline V CDR1 and CDR2: SGHRS, YFSETQ. This chain's CDR3 is CASSLAEGRDTQYF. CDR3 DNA sequence: TGCGCCAGCAGCTTGGCCGAAGGTCGGGATACGCAGTATTTT.

In its sample, this clone was seen once. V gene TRBV27 combines with J gene TRBJ1-5; D gene uncertain. Trimming shortened V by 6 bases and J by 0 bases, and 6 bases separated the two germline ends. This CDR3 comprises 13 residues. Germline CDR1 reads MNHEY; CDR2 reads SMNVEV (reference sequence). CDR3 in amino acids: CASSPGSNQPQHF. CDR3 nucleotide sequence: TGTGCCAGCAGCCCCGGTAGCAATCAGCCCCAGCATTTT.

The V gene is TRBV4-1, the J gene TRBJ1-2; 7 positions agree with TRBD1. V lost 4 bases to trimming and J lost 4 bases; unmatched junction nucleotides: 9. CDR1 is MGHRA and CDR2 is YSYEKL in the germline V gene. The CDR3 spans 15 residues. CDR3 in amino acids: CASSPRQGFGYGYTF. The CDR3 region has the DNA TGCGCCAGCAGCCCTCGACAGGGTTTTGGCTATGGCTACACCTTC.